This TCR beta chain was observed in a study of T cells in Graves' hyperthyroidism and ophthalmopathy. Overall study results and limits: Most thyroid-expanded clonotypes above 0.001 were also found in blood. Model output signaled ophthalmopathy a median roughly 6 months ahead of onset.

Amplification of TCR beta CDR3 regions used RNA as the template. Initially, a first-round RT-PCR of the TCR CDR3 employed the HTBI primer set. TCRdb reprocessed the multiplex PCR reads via MiXCR and lists one record per CDR3 protein. The repertoire has 490,000 or so distinct CDR3 sequences, over 35% of them found once; the top ten carry around two fifths. Not enrolled were patients with uncontrolled infection, other autoimmune disease, pregnancy or lactation. To note about this clonotype: Its antigen is unidentified.

Germline CDR1 DFQATT, CDR2 SNEGSKA (reference sequence). Trimming cost V 6 bases and J 6 bases, with 15 bases left between them. The CDR3 length is 14 residues. The source material was peripheral blood or thyroid tissue (not recorded which). The chain employs TRBV20-1 and TRBJ1-6; tentative D call: TRBD1 (6 bases). This receptor was taken from an adult woman with Graves' disease, either hyperthyroidism or ophthalmopathy (not recorded which). The CDR3 protein is CSALIGQPNSPLHF. CDR3 in DNA: TGCAGTGCACTTATCGGACAGCCTAATTCACCCCTCCACTTT.